This T cell receptor (beta chain) was sequenced in a study of T-cell memory formation after mild COVID-19. General study results and limits: Some clones that responded turned up in pre-infection memory, which suggests that cross-reactive memory joined in.

This clonotype was found many times. Its specificity is not known. TCRdb called the 5' RACE reads again in MiXCR, with one record for every CDR3 protein. The sample holds under 250,000 distinct CDR3 sequences; about 9.2% are singletons and the top ten take roughly 4%. CDR3 size: 12 residues. The V gene's germline CDR1 is SEHNR and CDR2 FQNEAQ (reference sequence). The junction had 1 base not matched to a gene; V was cut back by 5 bases and J by 6 bases. The sequenced sample was PBMCs or a T cell subset sorted from them (not recorded which). The chain joins TRBV7-9 to TRBJ2-1, with 7 bases lining up with TRBD2. The receptor's source is a young man who had mild COVID-19 (a few samples of this study predate the infection). Cell type and time point are not known. The CDR3 is CASSGRGNEQFF. CDR3 nucleotide sequence: TGTGCCAGCAGCGGGAGGGGCAATGAGCAGTTCTTC. The full variable domain, completed using reference TRBV7-9 and TRBJ2-1, is DTGVSQNPRHKITKRGQNVTFRCDPISEHNRLYWYRQTLGQGPEFLTYFQNEAQLEKSRLLSDRFSAERPKGSFSTLEIQRTEQGDSAMYLCASSGRGNEQFFGPGTRLTVL.